This TCR beta chain was identified in a study of shared clonotypes between healthy human individuals. On the study more broadly: For every donor, three CD4 naive, three CD4 memory, two CD8 naive and one CD8 memory plates were used.

The naive CD8 population came from CD45RO-negative cells selected for CCR7, without terminally differentiated effector memory CD45RA+ cells. Trimming pared 2 bases from V and 5 bases from J, leaving 3 bases between. There are 12 residues in the CDR3. In germline, CDR1 is MRHNA, CDR2 SNTAGT. It was across several immunoSEQ plates that each subset's genomic DNA was evenly split. When replicate PCRs were run on sorted subsets, they used around 200 ng DNA, tens of thousands of T cell genomes. The protocol was immunoSEQ multiplex PCR, while the TCRdb copy is restricted to in-frame clones and leaves out a portion. The sample comprises around 2,000,000 clones, just under 95% of which are singletons, and about 1.1% rests with the top ten. General observations from the study: Approximately 4.9% of naive CD4 clonotypes were shared across a handful of donors.

Worth noting for this clone: Its antigen is as yet unknown. The sample carries other DNA sequences with the same CDR3.

The sample was naive CD8+ T cells sorted from blood. This sequence originates from a man aged 18 to 30 in good health. The chain has TRBV6-4 and TRBJ2-2; unclear D gene. This chain's CDR3 is CASSDLTGELFF. In DNA form, the CDR3 reads TGTGCCAGCAGTGACCTAACCGGGGAGCTGTTTTTT.